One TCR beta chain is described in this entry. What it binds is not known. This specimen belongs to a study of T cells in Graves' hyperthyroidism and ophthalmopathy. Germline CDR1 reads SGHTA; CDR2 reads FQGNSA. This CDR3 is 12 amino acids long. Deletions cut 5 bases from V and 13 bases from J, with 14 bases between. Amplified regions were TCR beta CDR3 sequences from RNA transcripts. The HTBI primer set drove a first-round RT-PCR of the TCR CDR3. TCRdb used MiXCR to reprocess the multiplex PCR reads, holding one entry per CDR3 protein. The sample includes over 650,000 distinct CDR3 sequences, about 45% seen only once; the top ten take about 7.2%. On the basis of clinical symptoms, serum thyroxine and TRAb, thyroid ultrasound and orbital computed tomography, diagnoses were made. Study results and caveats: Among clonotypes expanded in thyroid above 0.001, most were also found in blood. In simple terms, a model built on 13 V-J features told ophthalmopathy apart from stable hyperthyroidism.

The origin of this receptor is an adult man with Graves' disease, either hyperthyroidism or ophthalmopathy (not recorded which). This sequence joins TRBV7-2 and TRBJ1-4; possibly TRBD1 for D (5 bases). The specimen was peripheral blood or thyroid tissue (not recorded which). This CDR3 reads CASSRAGGPLFF. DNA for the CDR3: TGTGCCAGCAGCCGTGCCGGGGGACCACTGTTTTTT.